This is a list of T cell receptor beta chains from one sample in a study of shared clonotypes between healthy human individuals. TCRdb keeps only in-frame clones here, not all; method: immunoSEQ multiplex PCR. Of 530,000 or so clones listed, 75% to 80% are singletons. Sequenced sample: PBMCs. The receptors originated from a woman aged 40 to 55 in good health. Some clones in this sample may be carry-over from other donors' samples. The CDR3 runs from the conserved cysteine through the conserved F or W. A D gene is named only where the DNA matches it firmly. Rows may omit the clone size; those that give it use once, few, many or a size class.

J gene: TRBJ2-5; V gene: TRBV5-1; D gene: NA; clone size: NA; CDR3 DNA: TGCGCCAGCAGCCCCCAGGGCGAGACCCAGTACTTC; CDR3 protein: CASSPQGETQYF
J gene: TRBJ2-6; V gene: TRBV5-1; D gene: NA; clone size: NA; CDR3 DNA: TGCGCCAGCAGCTTCTTTCCTCTAGACGCAAGCTCTGGGGCCAACGTCCTGACTTTC; CDR3 protein: CASSFFPLDASSGANVLTF
J gene: TRBJ2-5; V gene: TRBV20-1; D gene: TRBD2; clone size: NA; CDR3 DNA: TGCAGTGCCCTGGGGGGGGAGACCCAGTACTTC; CDR3 protein: CSALGGETQYF
J gene: TRBJ2-5; V gene: TRBV11-2; D gene: NA; clone size: NA; CDR3 DNA: TGTGCCAGCAGCTTAAGGTTTCAGTACCAAGAGACCCAGTACTTC; CDR3 protein: CASSLRFQYQETQYF
J gene: TRBJ1-1; V gene: TRBV28; D gene: TRBD1; clone size: NA; CDR3 DNA: TGTGCCAGCAGTTTCTACAGGGGGCACACTGAAGCTTTCTTT; CDR3 protein: CASSFYRGHTEAFF
J gene: TRBJ2-1; V gene: TRBV27; D gene: TRBD2; clone size: NA; CDR3 DNA: TGTGCCAGCAGTCCACTAGCGGGAGACTACAATGAGCAGTTCTTC; CDR3 protein: CASSPLAGDYNEQFF
J gene: TRBJ2-5; V gene: TRBV2; D gene: NA; clone size: NA; CDR3 DNA: TGTGCCAGCGTAGGGGCACAAGAGGCCCAGTACTTC; CDR3 protein: CASVGAQEAQYF
J gene: TRBJ2-2; V gene: TRBV28; D gene: TRBD2; clone size: NA; CDR3 DNA: TGTGCCAGCAGAGAGACTAGCGGAGGCACCGGGGAGCTGTTTTTT; CDR3 protein: CASRETSGGTGELFF
J gene: TRBJ1-4; V gene: TRBV30; D gene: NA; clone size: few; CDR3 DNA: TGTGCCATGCCACAGGCCGGAAAACTGTTTTTT; CDR3 protein: CAMPQAGKLFF
J gene: TRBJ1-2; V gene: TRBV25-1; D gene: NA; clone size: NA; CDR3 DNA: TGTGCCAGCAGTGAACCAGGGATACGTGGCCACACCTTC; CDR3 protein: CASSEPGIRGHTF
J gene: TRBJ1-5; V gene: TRBV2; D gene: TRBD1; clone size: once; CDR3 DNA: TGTGCCAGCACCCCTGACAGGGGGGAATATCAGCCCCAGCATTTT; CDR3 protein: CASTPDRGEYQPQHF
J gene: TRBJ2-5; V gene: TRBV28; D gene: TRBD2; clone size: NA; CDR3 DNA: TGTGCCAGCATGGGCGGACGCGCGGGAGTTATGGAGACCCAGTACTTC; CDR3 protein: CASMGGRAGVMETQYF
J gene: TRBJ1-5; V gene: TRBV28; D gene: NA; clone size: NA; CDR3 DNA: TGTGCCAGCACCAAGGGAGGGCGGAATCAGCCCCAGCATTTT; CDR3 protein: CASTKGGRNQPQHF
J gene: TRBJ1-2; V gene: TRBV19; D gene: NA; clone size: NA; CDR3 DNA: TGTGCCAGTAGTCGGAGGTTTGGTCCGGATGGCTACACCTTC; CDR3 protein: CASSRRFGPDGYTF
J gene: TRBJ1-3; V gene: TRBV5-6; D gene: NA; clone size: NA; CDR3 DNA: TGTGCCAGCAGCTTAAGTGGGCACTCTGGAAACACCATATATTTT; CDR3 protein: CASSLSGHSGNTIYF
J gene: TRBJ2-7; V gene: TRBV2; D gene: NA; clone size: NA; CDR3 DNA: TGTGCCAGCAGTGATTCTTGGGGGCTGATCTACGAGCAGTACTTC; CDR3 protein: CASSDSWGLIYEQYF
J gene: TRBJ2-7; V gene: TRBV18; D gene: TRBD1; clone size: NA; CDR3 DNA: TGTGCCAGTGCACAGGGGAGCTACGAGCAGTACTTC; CDR3 protein: CASAQGSYEQYF
J gene: TRBJ2-2; V gene: TRBV7-2; D gene: TRBD2; clone size: NA; CDR3 DNA: TGTGCCAGCAGCTTATGGCGACTAGCGGGAAGAGATGCCGGGGAGCTGTTTTTT; CDR3 protein: CASSLWRLAGRDAGELFF
J gene: TRBJ1-4; V gene: TRBV27; D gene: TRBD1; clone size: NA; CDR3 DNA: TGTGCCAGCAGTTTGGGACAGGGGCATGAAAAACTGTTTTTT; CDR3 protein: CASSLGQGHEKLFF
J gene: TRBJ2-7; V gene: TRBV10-3; D gene: NA; clone size: once; CDR3 DNA: TGTGCCATCAGTGCCGGGGACAAGAACTCCTACGAGCAGTACTTC; CDR3 protein: CAISAGDKNSYEQYF
J gene: TRBJ2-4; V gene: TRBV7-9; D gene: TRBD2; clone size: many; CDR3 DNA: TGTGCCGTCGCGGGACTAGCGGGAGCCAAAAACATTCAGTACTTC; CDR3 protein: CAVAGLAGAKNIQYF
J gene: TRBJ2-1; V gene: TRBV6-5; D gene: NA; clone size: NA; CDR3 DNA: TGTGCCAGCAGTTACGACACAGGCGGCCACAATGAGCAGTTCTTC; CDR3 protein: CASSYDTGGHNEQFF
J gene: TRBJ1-2; V gene: TRBV27; D gene: NA; clone size: NA; CDR3 DNA: TGTGCCAGCAGTATCCCCGGGACACCGGTACATGGCTACACCTTC; CDR3 protein: CASSIPGTPVHGYTF
J gene: TRBJ2-7; V gene: TRBV14; D gene: NA; clone size: NA; CDR3 DNA: TGTGCCAGCAGCCAAACCTACGAGCAGTACTTC; CDR3 protein: CASSQTYEQYF
J gene: TRBJ2-6; V gene: TRBV7-2; D gene: NA; clone size: NA; CDR3 DNA: TGTGCCAGCAGCTTAGGGGCAGGGTGGGCCAACGTCCTGACTTTC; CDR3 protein: CASSLGAGWANVLTF
J gene: TRBJ1-5; V gene: TRBV7-9; D gene: NA; clone size: NA; CDR3 DNA: TGTGCCAGCAGGGGAGCTTTTAATCAGCCCCAGCATTTT; CDR3 protein: CASRGAFNQPQHF
J gene: TRBJ2-7; V gene: TRBV7-2; D gene: TRBD2; clone size: NA; CDR3 DNA: TGTGCCAGCAGCCCGAGGACTAGCGGGACCTACGAGCAGTACTTC; CDR3 protein: CASSPRTSGTYEQYF
J gene: TRBJ1-1; V gene: TRBV28; D gene: NA; clone size: NA; CDR3 DNA: TGTGCCAGCAGTTTAAACAGGGCCACTGAAGCTTTCTTT; CDR3 protein: CASSLNRATEAFF
J gene: TRBJ2-5; V gene: TRBV5-1; D gene: TRBD2; clone size: NA; CDR3 DNA: TGCGCCAGCAGCTTGGGGACTAGCGGGAGCTTACAGTACCAAGAGACCCAGTACTTC; CDR3 protein: CASSLGTSGSLQYQETQYF
J gene: TRBJ1-6; V gene: TRBV6-5; D gene: TRBD1; clone size: NA; CDR3 DNA: TGTGCCAGCAGTTCGGACAGGAATTCACCCCCCCACTTC; CDR3 protein: CASSSDRNSPPHF
J gene: TRBJ2-3; V gene: TRBV11-3; D gene: NA; clone size: NA; CDR3 DNA: TGTGCCAGCAGCCCGGGACTCAAAACCACAGATACGCAGTATTTT; CDR3 protein: CASSPGLKTTDTQYF
J gene: TRBJ2-1; V gene: TRBV19; D gene: TRBD1; clone size: few; CDR3 DNA: TGTGCCAGTAGTATAAGGGGACAGGGGGCAAATGAGCAGTTCTTC; CDR3 protein: CASSIRGQGANEQFF
J gene: TRBJ1-5; V gene: TRBV19; D gene: NA; clone size: NA; CDR3 DNA: TGTGCCAGTAGTATAAGCCCTGGGGGGCAGGCGGGTCAGCCCCAGCATTTT; CDR3 protein: CASSISPGGQAGQPQHF
J gene: TRBJ2-1; V gene: TRBV4-2; D gene: TRBD1; clone size: once; CDR3 DNA: TGTGCCAGCAGCGTACGGGACAGGGGGCTACATGAGCAGTTCTTC; CDR3 protein: CASSVRDRGLHEQFF
J gene: TRBJ2-5; V gene: TRBV6-6; D gene: NA; clone size: NA; CDR3 DNA: TGTGCCAGCAGTGACGGACACTCGGAGACCCAGTACTTC; CDR3 protein: CASSDGHSETQYF
J gene: TRBJ1-5; V gene: TRBV5-1; D gene: NA; clone size: NA; CDR3 DNA: TGCGCCAGCAGCCCAGGCCGGGGCGGGCCTGATCAGCCCCAGCATTTT; CDR3 protein: CASSPGRGGPDQPQHF
J gene: TRBJ2-7; V gene: TRBV11-2; D gene: NA; clone size: NA; CDR3 DNA: TGTGCCAGCAGCCCCGGGGCACGGGACGAGCAGTACTTC; CDR3 protein: CASSPGARDEQYF
J gene: TRBJ2-3; V gene: TRBV6-5; D gene: TRBD2; clone size: NA; CDR3 DNA: TGTGCCAGCAGTTACGAGGCTAGCGGGTTCACAGATACGCAGTATTTT; CDR3 protein: CASSYEASGFTDTQYF
J gene: TRBJ2-1; V gene: TRBV15; D gene: NA; clone size: NA; CDR3 DNA: TGTGCCACCAGCAGAGAATCCCTGGGTGAGCAGTTCTTC; CDR3 protein: CATSRESLGEQFF
J gene: TRBJ2-5; V gene: TRBV7-9; D gene: TRBD2; clone size: NA; CDR3 DNA: TGTGCCAGCAGCCGACTAGCGGGAGCCACCGGTGAGACCCAGTACTTC; CDR3 protein: CASSRLAGATGETQYF
J gene: TRBJ2-7; V gene: TRBV29-1; D gene: TRBD2; clone size: NA; CDR3 DNA: TGCAGCGTTCAACCGGGCCAGGGAGGGTCCTACGAGCAGTACTTC; CDR3 protein: CSVQPGQGGSYEQYF
J gene: TRBJ2-5; V gene: TRBV7-7; D gene: NA; clone size: NA; CDR3 DNA: TGTGCCAGCAGCCCAGGACAGGGAGGGGAGACCCAGTACTTC; CDR3 protein: CASSPGQGGETQYF